One sample yielded the 7 T cell receptor beta chains listed below, sequenced in a study of control samples from healthy donors and cancer patients (dated by TCRdb to the early 2020s). Library preparation used the immunoSEQ multiplex PCR assay. Not all clones reach the TCRdb copy of this immuneACCESS table, which keeps in-frame sequences only. Checked studies attribute under half of the gap to unresolved V genes and leave the rest unexplained. This sample comprises about 130,000 clones, more than 70% of them detected only once. Clones ranked in the top ten supply roughly 3.4% of the sample. Sequences were obtained from blood. Receptors originate from a man between 50 and 59 years old in good health.

V usage is TRBV2 and J usage is TRBJ1-1, with no clear D. The length of the CDR3 is 13 residues. V lost 2 bases to trimming and J lost 8 bases, with 12 bases between them. Germline V CDR1 and CDR2: SNHLY, FYNNEI. CDR3 protein: CASSERWRIEAFF. The DNA of the CDR3 is TGTGCCAGCAGTGAAAGGTGGCGGATCGAAGCTTTCTTT.

The V gene is TRBV15, the J gene TRBJ2-2; 7 bases are a match to TRBD2. V shed 11 bases and J 6 bases; nucleotides not matched to a gene: 18. The CDR3 is 16 amino acids. Germline V gene sequence: CDR1 LNHNV, CDR2 YYDKDF (reference sequence). The CDR3 reads CASELGRGGGPGELFF. CDR3 DNA sequence: TGTGCCTCGGAACTGGGGAGGGGTGGGGGTCCCGGGGAGCTGTTTTTT.

For the CDR3, the DNA is TGTGCCAGCACCGGCATCCGGGGGGAGACCCAGTACTTC. Amino acids: CASTGIRGETQYF. The V call is TRBV25-1, the J call TRBJ2-5, with a tentative D call TRBD2 (6 bases). CDR3 size: 13 residues. In germline, CDR1 is MGHDK, CDR2 SYGVNS. Trimming took off 7 bases at V and 5 bases at J, with 14 bases between the two ends.

V is TRBV4-1 and J is TRBJ2-7; D gene unclear. Trimming took 4 bases from V and 5 from J, leaving 15 bases between them. CDR1 MGHRA and CDR2 YSYEKL come from the germline V gene. The length of the CDR3 is 14 residues. CDR3 protein: CASSRVSPTDEQYF. Here the CDR3 DNA reads TGCGCCAGCAGCCGAGTTTCCCCTACCGACGAGCAGTACTTC.

The rearrangement links TRBV4-1 to TRBJ2-5; weak D call: TRBD1 (5 bases). V gave up 0 bases and J gave up 2 bases, with 16 bases separating them. This CDR3 has 17 residues. Germline CDR1 reads MGHRA; CDR2 reads YSYEKL. Here the CDR3 reads CASSQDREVTEQETQYF. The CDR3 DNA sequence: TGCGCCAGCAGCCAAGATCGTGAGGTGACAGAGCAAGAGACCCAGTACTTC.

The chain recombines TRBV2 with TRBJ2-3; TRBD1 matches at 9 bases. Germline lookup yields CDR1 SNHLY and CDR2 FYNNEI. This CDR3 contains 15 residues. V trimming: 6 bases; J trimming: 1 base; junction bases outside the gene matches: 5. The CDR3 DNA is TGTGCCAGCAGGGACCGACAGGGGGGCACAGATACGCAGTATTTT. Its translation is CASRDRQGGTDTQYF.

The chain is built from TRBV10-3 and TRBJ2-7; D possibly corresponds to TRBD2 (6 bases). Germline CDR1 and CDR2: ENHRY and SYGVKD. This CDR3 has 12 residues. The V and J ends lost 8 bases and 0 bases respectively, with 8 bases between them. The CDR3 DNA follows: TGTGCCATCGGGGGGAGCTCCTACGAGCAGTACTTC. It codes for CAIGGSSYEQYF.